This T cell receptor (beta chain) was recorded in a study of molecular identifiers for immune sequencing clone quantification. Study-level findings and limits: Identical barcode-sharing TCR molecules could lead to underestimated sizes for highly expanded clones. Naive cells had under 1% of molecules in clones above 20 RNA copies, effectors over 98%.

The authors sorted naive CD8 T cells as CD8+CD4-CCR7+CD45RA+. The germline V gene has CDR1 PRHDT and CDR2 FYEKMQ (reference sequence). Trimming at V came to 4 bases and at J to 5 bases, leaving 9 bases not matched to a gene. The CDR3 is 16 amino acids. Notes on this clonotype: Its antigen is currently unknown.

TCRdb called the PCR reads again in MiXCR, with one record for every CDR3 protein. The repertoire holds over 85,000 distinct CDR3 sequences, with 21% as singletons. This receptor was identified in a human donor in good health. Some libraries in this study had Jurkat cell RNA spiked in. The chain joins TRBV13 to TRBJ2-7, with 12 bases lining up with TRBD2. Sample: naive CD8+ T cells from blood, with Jurkat cell RNA spiked in. Specified subset: FACS-sorted CD8+CD4-CCR7+CD45RA+ naive T cells. Written as DNA, the CDR3 is TGTGCCAGCAGCTGGACTAGCGGGACGTCCGGGCACGAGCAGTACTTC. Amino acid sequence: CASSWTSGTSGHEQYF.